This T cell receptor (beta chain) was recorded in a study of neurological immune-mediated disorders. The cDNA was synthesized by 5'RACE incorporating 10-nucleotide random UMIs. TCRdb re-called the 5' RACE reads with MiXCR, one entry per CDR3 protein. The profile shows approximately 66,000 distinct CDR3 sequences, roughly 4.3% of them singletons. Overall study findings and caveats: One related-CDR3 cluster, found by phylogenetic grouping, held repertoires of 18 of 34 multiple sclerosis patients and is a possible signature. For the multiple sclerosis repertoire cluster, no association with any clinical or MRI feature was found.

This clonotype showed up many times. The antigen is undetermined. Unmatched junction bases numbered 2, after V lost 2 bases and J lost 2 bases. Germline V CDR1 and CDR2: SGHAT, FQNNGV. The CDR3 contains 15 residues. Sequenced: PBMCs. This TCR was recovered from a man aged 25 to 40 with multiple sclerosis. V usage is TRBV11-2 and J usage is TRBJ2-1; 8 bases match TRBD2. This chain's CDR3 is CASSLYGGAYNEQFF. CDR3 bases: TGTGCCAGCAGCTTATACGGGGGGGCCTACAATGAGCAGTTCTTC. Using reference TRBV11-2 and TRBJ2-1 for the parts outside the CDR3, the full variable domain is EAGVAQSPRYKIIEKRQSVAFWCNPISGHATLYWYQQILGQGPKLLIQFQNNGVVDDSQLPKDRFSAERLKGVDSTLKIQPAKLEDSAVYLCASSLYGGAYNEQFFGPGTRLTVL.